This entry features one T cell receptor beta chain sequence. This record belongs to a study of T cells in Graves' hyperthyroidism and ophthalmopathy. The CDR3 contains 13 residues. The V and J ends lost 5 bases and 6 bases respectively, with 10 bases between them. The germline V gene has CDR1 SEHNR and CDR2 FQNEAQ (reference sequence). Amplification targeted TCR beta CDR3 regions from RNA transcripts. First-round RT-PCR with HTBI primers amplified the TCR CDR3 region. One entry per CDR3 protein results from TCRdb running MiXCR on the multiplex PCR reads. Here the sample spans 600,000 to 800,000 distinct CDR3 sequences, 35% being singletons.

The specimen was blood. The source of this sequence is a woman between 40 and 55 years old with Graves' hyperthyroidism. The chain is built from TRBV7-9 and TRBJ2-2; D is unclear. The CDR3 loop is CASSQYDSGELFF. The CDR3 nucleotides are TGTGCCAGCAGCCAATATGACTCCGGGGAGCTGTTTTTT.